These 24 T cell receptor beta chains share one sample of origin, sequenced in a study of cytomegalovirus exposure and HLA in healthy donors. PCR was performed using 60 Vbeta and 13 Jbeta primers. This table comes from immunoSEQ multiplex PCR, and its TCRdb copy is limited to in-frame clones, with some not included. The table has about 64,000 clones, about four fifths seen once. Sequenced input: PBMCs. These receptors all come from a man younger than 30 in good health and CMV-seropositive.

This chain links TRBV10-3 with TRBJ2-3, with TRBD1 identical over 7 bases. Looked up from germline, CDR1 is ENHRY and CDR2 is SYGVKD. CDR3 length equals 15 residues. J lost 2 bases, V lost 3 bases, and 5 bases had no gene match. The CDR3 DNA is TGTGCCATCAGTGATTCGACAGGGAACACAGATACGCAGTATTTT. Translated: CAISDSTGNTDTQYF.

This chain uses TRBV19 with TRBJ1-1, with D possibly TRBD1 on 6 matching bases. Trimming took off 5 bases at V and 2 bases at J, with 12 bases between the two ends. This CDR3 is built from 14 residues. CDR1 and CDR2 from the germline V gene are LNHDA and SQIVND (reference sequence). This CDR3 is CASSPNRENTEAFF. CDR3 coding DNA: TGTGCCAGTAGTCCCAACAGGGAAAACACTGAAGCTTTCTTT.

The chain joins TRBV30 to TRBJ2-7, with a tentative D call TRBD2 (5 bases). The CDR3 contains 17 residues. Looked up from germline, CDR1 is GTSNPN and CDR2 is SVGIG (reference sequence). V was trimmed by 0 bases and J by 5 bases, leaving 23 bases between them. The CDR3 sequence: CAWSVTWVLEVRDEQYF. The CDR3, as DNA: TGTGCCTGGAGTGTCACCTGGGTACTAGAGGTAAGGGACGAGCAGTACTTC.

This clone appeared a single time. The rearrangement joins TRBV30 to TRBJ2-3, with 7 bases aligning to TRBD2. With 3 bases clipped from V and 5 bases from J, the junction kept 8 bases outside the gene matches. This CDR3 is built from 14 residues. Germline V gene lookup returns CDR1 GTSNPN and CDR2 SVGIG (reference sequence). The CDR3 loop reads CAWRLAGAGDTQYF. As DNA, the CDR3 is TGTGCCTGGAGATTGGCGGGAGCGGGAGATACGCAGTATTTT.

The gene calls are TRBV29-1 and TRBJ1-1, with unresolved D. This CDR3 spans 12 amino acids. Germline assignment: CDR1 SQVTM and CDR2 ANQGSEA. V gave up 8 bases and J gave up 1 base, with 11 bases separating them. The CDR3 DNA is TGCAGCCTCGGGGAGGGGAACACTGAAGCTTTCTTT. It translates to CSLGEGNTEAFF.

The chain joins TRBV29-1 to TRBJ1-2; TRBD1 matches at 7 bases. Germline V gene lookup returns CDR1 SQVTM and CDR2 ANQGSEA. V lost 6 bases and J lost 5; bases outside the gene matches: 12. This CDR3 has 14 amino acids. DNA for the CDR3: TGCAGCGTGACCTCCGGGACAGCCTTATATGGCTACACCTTC. This encodes CSVTSGTALYGYTF. Looking up the rest from reference TRBV29-1 and TRBJ1-2 gives the full variable domain: SAVISQKPSRDICQRGTSLTIQCQVDSQVTMMFWYRQQPGQSLTLIATANQGSEATYESGFVIDKFPISRPNLTFSTLTVSNMSPEDSSIYLCSVTSGTALYGYTFGSGTRLTVV.

This sequence joins TRBV7-2 and TRBJ2-7; possible D gene TRBD2, 5 bases. The CDR3 length is 15 residues. Germline loops: CDR1 SGHTA, CDR2 FQGNSA. The germline V and J ends were trimmed by 2 bases and 2 bases, with 13 bases remaining between them. The CDR3 region has the DNA TGTGCCAGCAGCTTAAGTACGGGATTACCCTACGAGCAGTACTTC. Residues: CASSLSTGLPYEQYF.

The chain carries TRBV2 and TRBJ1-5; no clear D gene. V lost 6 bases to trimming and J lost 3 bases, with 12 bases between them. CDR1 is SNHLY, CDR2 FYNNEI, per germline. This CDR3 is 14 amino acids long. The CDR3 spells CASSRTGYNQPQHF. In nucleotides, the CDR3 is TGTGCCAGCAGCAGAACGGGTTACAATCAGCCCCAGCATTTT.

V gene TRBV30 combines with J gene TRBJ2-3; tentative D call: TRBD2 (6 bases). Trimming stripped 7 bases from V and 8 bases from J, with 22 bases between. In germline, CDR1 is GTSNPN, CDR2 SVGIG (reference sequence). There are 14 residues in the CDR3. The CDR3 nucleotides read TGTGCCTCGGCGGGACTCCCCAGCCGAGCTACGCAGTATTTT. Translated: CASAGLPSRATQYF.

This clone appeared a few times. J is TRBJ2-7 and V is TRBV19; the match to TRBD2 covers 10 bases. Germline loops: CDR1 LNHDA, CDR2 SQIVND (reference sequence). This CDR3 comprises 13 residues. V was pared by 6 bases and J by 7 bases, with 6 bases of the junction left unmatched. DNA for the CDR3: TGTGCCAGTAGGAGTCTAGCGGGAGTTGAGCAGTACTTC. Translated, it gives CASRSLAGVEQYF.

J is TRBJ2-7 and V is TRBV27; D uncertain. Germline CDR1 reads MNHEY; CDR2 reads SMNVEV (reference sequence). The V end lost 2 bases, the J end lost 3 bases, and 8 bases lay between the germline ends. The CDR3 runs 13 residues. The CDR3 loop reads CASSLSFLYEQYF. CDR3 in DNA: TGTGCCAGCAGTTTAAGCTTTCTCTACGAGCAGTACTTC.

This rearrangement joins TRBV5-4 to TRBJ1-1; 8 positions match TRBD1. Germline CDR1 reads SGHNT; CDR2 reads YYREEE (reference sequence). V lost 4 bases, J lost 5 bases, and 16 bases stayed unmatched. CDR3 size: 17 residues. The CDR3 DNA sequence: TGTGCCAGCAGCCGCGAACTGACCGGACAGGGTGGGACTGAAGCTTTCTTT. Protein product: CASSRELTGQGGTEAFF.

This chain connects TRBV6-4 to TRBJ2-1, with 11 bases aligning to TRBD2. This CDR3 has 14 amino acids. Germline CDR1 MRHNA, CDR2 SNTAGT. Germline trimming cut 6 bases from V and 6 bases from J; bases unmatched to any gene: 4. The CDR3 DNA sequence: TGTGCCAGCAGCCTGACTAGCGGGGTCAATGAGCAGTTCTTC. Its protein product is CASSLTSGVNEQFF.

The V and J genes are TRBV7-6 and TRBJ2-3; tentatively, D is TRBD1 (6 bases). Germline loops: CDR1 SGHVS, CDR2 FNYEAQ. The CDR3 consists of 12 residues. Between the trimmed V and J ends, which lost 5 bases and 4 bases, there was a span of 7 bases. The CDR3 sequence: CASSRTADTQYF. For the CDR3, the DNA is TGTGCCAGCAGCCGGACAGCAGATACGCAGTATTTT.

The chain couples TRBV5-4 to TRBJ1-3, with 9 bases identical to TRBD1. V dropped 1 base and J dropped 1; count of bases not matched to a gene: 3. This CDR3 is built from 16 residues. CDR1 and CDR2 from the germline V gene are SGHNT and YYREEE (reference sequence). This CDR3 reads CASSLTGGSSGNTIYF. Here the CDR3 DNA reads TGTGCCAGCAGCTTGACAGGGGGCTCGTCTGGAAACACCATATATTTT.

The gene calls are TRBV30 and TRBJ1-1; D is possibly TRBD1 (6 bases). The germline gives CDR1 GTSNPN, CDR2 SVGIG (reference sequence). The CDR3 length is 13 residues. V was pared by 0 bases and J by 5 bases, with 10 bases between. The CDR3 protein is CAWSVHRETEAFF. The CDR3, as DNA: TGTGCCTGGAGTGTACACAGGGAAACTGAAGCTTTCTTT.

The chain recombines TRBV30 with TRBJ2-1, with D unresolved. The CDR3 consists of 14 residues. CDR1 and CDR2 (germline): GTSNPN, SVGIG (reference sequence). V was cut by 2 bases and J by 0 bases, with 8 bases left in between. CDR3 protein: CAWSPLSSYNEQFF. DNA of the CDR3: TGTGCCTGGAGTCCCCTAAGCTCCTACAATGAGCAGTTCTTC.

This chain connects TRBV29-1 to TRBJ2-1; 8 bases match TRBD2. Germline V gives CDR1 SQVTM, CDR2 ANQGSEA. Trimming removed 3 bases from V and 12 bases from J; junction bases left unmatched: 13. The CDR3 has 14 amino acids. The CDR3, as DNA: TGCAGCGTTGAGGAGACTAGCGCCGGCGGTGGGCAGTTCTTC. This encodes CSVEETSAGGGQFF.

V is TRBV7-9 and J is TRBJ2-5, with 9 bases identical to TRBD1. Germline loops: CDR1 SEHNR, CDR2 FQNEAQ (reference sequence). V lost 5 bases to trimming and J lost 5 bases; unmatched junction nucleotides: 9. This CDR3 has 15 amino acids. CDR3 sequence (DNA): TGTGCCAGCAGCCCAATACAGGGGGCCGGGGAGACCCAGTACTTC. Its protein product is CASSPIQGAGETQYF.

J is TRBJ2-3 and V is TRBV5-6; TRBD1 might be the D (5 bases). The V and J ends lost 5 bases and 8 bases respectively, with 18 bases between them. CDR3 size: 14 residues. CDR1 and CDR2 (germline): SGHDT, YYEEEE. Written as DNA, the CDR3 is TGTGCCAGCAGTTGGGGCGATACCCCCGGTACGCAGTATTTT. Translating gives CASSWGDTPGTQYF.

The chain employs TRBV15 and TRBJ2-5; 8 nucleotides align to TRBD2. The junction had 7 bases not matched to a gene; V was cut back by 5 bases and J by 2 bases. Germline lookup yields CDR1 LNHNV and CDR2 YYDKDF (reference sequence). The CDR3 contains 15 residues. This CDR3 reads CATSAGGAGQETQYF. The CDR3 DNA reads TGTGCCACCAGCGCCGGGGGGGCCGGGCAAGAGACCCAGTACTTC.

This clone was counted at least ten times. This sequence joins TRBV13 and TRBJ1-1; possibly TRBD1 for D (6 bases). The CDR3 is made up of 15 amino acids. With 4 bases removed from V and 0 bases from J, the gap between germline ends came to 12 bases. Germline-derived CDR1 and CDR2 are PRHDT and FYEKMQ (reference sequence). CDR3 nucleotide sequence: TGTGCCAGCAGCTCCGACAGGATCATGAACACTGAAGCTTTCTTT. Amino acid sequence: CASSSDRIMNTEAFF.

In its sample, this clone was seen a few times. The chain uses TRBV6-6 and TRBJ1-5; tentative D call: TRBD1 (5 bases). Looked up from germline, CDR1 is MNHNY and CDR2 is SVGAGI (reference sequence). The CDR3 runs to 14 residues. The V end was cut by 10 bases, the J end by 1 base, with 14 bases between. CDR3 sequence: CATVGGGSNQPQHF. CDR3 nucleotide sequence: TGTGCCACAGTTGGGGGGGGAAGCAATCAGCCCCAGCATTTT.

The chain has TRBV28 and TRBJ1-1; a weak D match, TRBD1 (6 bases). The germline V gene has CDR1 MDHEN and CDR2 SYDVKM. The V and J ends lost 6 bases and 5 bases respectively, with 16 bases between them. The CDR3 runs 14 residues. CDR3 DNA: TGTGCCAGCAGCCACGGGGGGGCCGCAACTGAAGCTTTCTTT. Translation: CASSHGGAATEAFF.